This TCR beta chain derives from a study of blood T cell repertoires in COVID-19. This CDR3 contains 12 residues. V dropped 2 bases and J dropped 10 bases, with 12 bases sitting between them. The germline V gene has CDR1 SQVTM and CDR2 ANQGSEA. Clones were sequenced by immunoSEQ multiplex PCR, and TCRdb holds only the in-frame ones, with some missing. The data show 300,000 to 400,000 clones, with roughly nine tenths seen just once and 0.9% to 1.1% held by the top ten. The V gene is TRBV29-1, the J gene TRBJ2-1, with D possibly matching TRBD2 (6 bases). The origin of this receptor is a man aged 18 to 30 who had recovered from COVID-19. The specimen sequenced was PBMCs or T cells enriched from blood (not recorded which). The CDR3 nucleotides are TGCAGCGTTGAACCCGGAGGGAACGAGCAGTTCTTC. This encodes CSVEPGGNEQFF.